This T cell receptor beta chain was identified during a study of tumor and adjacent non-tumor tissue in lung cancer (dated by TCRdb to 2017 to 2018). General notes on the study: Patients with adenocarcinoma (about 12), squamous cell carcinoma (2) and small cell lung cancer (1) were included in the cohort. The 15 enrolled patients, of whom 10 were men and 5 were women, were aged about 30 to 85 years and were diagnosed with TNM stage I to III disease. Sequencing generated a total of some 130 million productive TCRbeta reads, averaging around 4.2 million reads per sample. Bulk TCRbeta repertoires were compared between lung tumor tissue and matched distant non-tumor lung tissue obtained from more than twelve lung cancer patients. TCRbeta CDR3 sequencing was performed on roughly 32 paired specimens, with one tumor sample and one normal lung sample collected per patient. Points the paper makes about the study in general: The methods do not name the sequencing platform or mention unique molecular identifiers. TCR diversity (inverse Simpson) was significantly higher in tumor than in normal lung tissue (roughly 430 vs 170, P = 0.0075, Mann-Whitney U test). TCR diversity was significantly higher in younger patients, and higher tumor TCR diversity was associated with shorter overall and disease-free survival. The cohort had only about 16 patients, and the authors noted that larger samples and more detailed clinical data are needed. Because peripheral blood was not sequenced, blood TCRbeta repertoires in the lung cancer patients of the study were not examined. The top 100 clones accounted for a significantly larger cumulative portion of the repertoire in normal lung than in tumor tissue.

Libraries were prepared through multiplex PCR. Sequenced using an Illumina HiSeq 2500. TCRbeta libraries were constructed through three rounds of nested PCR with primers (Table S4) according to protocols adapted from ARM-PCR. Before sequencing, PCR products of 200-500 bp were excised from the gel and purified with the QIAquick gel extraction kit. In the paper's pipeline: Reads were cleaned with Trimmomatic, merged with FLASH into complete CDR3 sequences, and assigned to V(D)J germline segments with MiTCR. Clonal diversity was computed as the inverse Simpson's index with VDJtools. Productive reads were defined as in-frame sequences without a premature stop codon. TCRdb trimmed the raw reads at Q25, called clones with MiXCR and kept productive beta chains. Each entry is one CDR3 protein sequence, shown with its most common DNA and genes. These V and J calls derive from TCRdb rather than the authors' analysis. Here the sample has approximately 79,000 distinct CDR3 sequences; 61% occur a single time. The ten largest account for over 12% of the sample.

RNA was isolated from bulk, unsorted tissue, and RNA quality was assessed with a NanoDrop ND-1000 and an Agilent 2100. Donors were newly diagnosed lung cancer patients admitted for thoracic surgery in China between August and November 2014, without prior chemotherapy. Patients who had received previous radiotherapy or chemotherapy, or who had another concurrent cancer, were excluded from the study. Pieces of surgical tissue measuring roughly 1-2.1 cm3 were kept in RNAlater solution and stored at -80 degrees C until use. In the germline V gene, CDR1 corresponds to SGHRS and CDR2 to YFSETQ. The CDR3 measures 14 amino acids from cysteine to phenylalanine. The only DNA kept is the CDR3, 42 bases in frame from the first base. Comments on this clonotype: It lacks a known antigen. A much larger clone differs by one base, so this may be a read error.

Sequencing was performed on lung tumor tissue. This receptor was obtained from a man between 65 and 85 years old with non-small cell lung cancer. The sequence links TRBV5-1 to TRBJ1-5, with 7 junctional bases fitting TRBD1. The J call is uncertain, as TRBJ2-3 better fits the DNA end. The CDR3 has the sequence CASSPGTEYQPQYF. DNA sequence: TGCGCCAGCAGCCCGGGGACAGAGTATCAGCCCCAGTATTTT.